The 31 T cell receptor beta chains below all came from one sample that was sequenced in a study of CD8 T cells in Susac syndrome. Random-hexamer reverse transcription was applied to 0.5 to 1 ug RNA. TCRdb passed the immunoSEQ multiplex PCR reads through MiXCR, listing each CDR3 protein once. The table has around 170,000 distinct CDR3 sequences, approximately 95% seen once. The sequenced material came from CD8+ T cells from PBMCs. Receptor source: a human donor with Susac syndrome.

The V gene is TRBV3-1, the J gene TRBJ2-2, with TRBD2 identical over 7 bases. V shed 1 base, J shed 7 bases, and the junction held 6 bases outside the gene matches. This CDR3 has 15 amino acids. CDR1 and CDR2 (germline): LGHDT, YNNKEL (reference sequence). The CDR3 DNA is TGTGCCAGCAGCCAAGTCCCTAGCGGTGGCGGGGAGCTGTTTTTT. Protein product: CASSQVPSGGGELFF.

The V call is TRBV12-3 or TRBV12-4, the J call TRBJ2-1, with D possibly TRBD2 on 6 matching bases. This CDR3 has 14 amino acids. V gave up 10 bases and J gave up 1 base, with 14 bases separating them. The chain's CDR3 is CAISRRGSYNEQFF. CDR3 nucleotide sequence: TGTGCCATTTCGCGCCGGGGGTCCTACAATGAGCAGTTCTTC.

This clonotype was detected only once. This chain connects TRBV12-3 or TRBV12-4 to TRBJ1-6, with D hard to call. The germline V and J ends were trimmed by 3 bases and 0 bases, with 6 bases remaining between them. This CDR3 contains 15 residues. The CDR3 sequence is CASSFGFSYNSPLHF. The CDR3 DNA sequence: TGTGCCAGCAGTTTTGGCTTCTCCTATAATTCACCCCTCCACTTT.

J is TRBJ2-7 and V is TRBV4-1; no firm D call. Germline CDR1 MGHRA, CDR2 YSYEKL. V lost 0 bases and J lost 4, with 16 bases in between. CDR3 length: 16 amino acids. As DNA, the CDR3 is TGCGCCAGCAGCCAAGATTTAGGGTCGCTAACATACGAGCAGTACTTC. As protein: CASSQDLGSLTYEQYF.

The V call is TRBV3-1, the J call TRBJ2-1, with a weak D call TRBD2 (5 bases). Germline CDR1 is LGHDT and CDR2 is YNNKEL (reference sequence). Deletions cut 2 bases from V and 4 bases from J, with 21 bases between. The CDR3 is 18 residues long. This chain's CDR3 is CASSQPLRGRRPYNEQFF. CDR3 bases: TGTGCCAGCAGCCAACCACTTAGAGGGCGGAGGCCTTACAATGAGCAGTTCTTC.

V gene TRBV5-1 combines with J gene TRBJ1-2; D is perhaps TRBD1 (5 bases). Germline V gene data show CDR1 as SGHRS and CDR2 as YFSETQ. The germline V and J ends were trimmed by 3 bases and 8 bases, with 17 bases remaining between them. The CDR3 consists of 14 residues. The CDR3 here is CASSSNSGGDGYTF. In nucleotides, the CDR3 is TGCGCCAGCAGCTCCAACTCCGGGGGGGACGGCTACACCTTC.

The chain has TRBV6-5 and TRBJ2-7, with D possibly being TRBD2 (5 bases). CDR3 length equals 11 residues. In germline, CDR1 is MNHEY, CDR2 SVGAGI. Trimming stripped 8 bases from V and 6 bases from J, with 11 bases between. The CDR3 reads CASAKAGEQYF. CDR3 coding DNA: TGTGCCAGCGCCAAGGCGGGCGAGCAGTACTTC.

This clonotype was picked up one time. V is TRBV5-1 and J is TRBJ2-3; possible D gene TRBD2, 5 bases. This CDR3 spans 15 amino acids. Deletions cut 0 bases from V and 4 bases from J, with 12 bases between. Germline CDR1 SGHRS, CDR2 YFSETQ. As DNA, the CDR3 is TGCGCCAGCAGCTTGGATCCGGGTAGCGCAGATACGCAGTATTTT. As protein: CASSLDPGSADTQYF.

The chain carries TRBV7-9 and TRBJ2-2, with 7 bases aligning to TRBD2. The CDR3 covers 15 residues. The V and J ends lost 1 base and 6 bases, in that order; junction bases with no gene match: 5. CDR1 is SEHNR and CDR2 is FQNEAQ in the germline V gene (reference sequence). Here the CDR3 reads CASSLDGGGAGELFF. Written as DNA, the CDR3 is TGTGCCAGCAGCTTAGACGGCGGGGGAGCCGGGGAGCTGTTTTTT.

This rearrangement joins TRBV4-2 to TRBJ2-5; 14 nucleotides match TRBD2. The CDR3 is 15 residues long. Germline CDR1 and CDR2: LGHNA and YNFKEQ. The trim removed 6 bases at V and 4 bases at J, leaving 4 bases unmatched. The CDR3, as DNA: TGTGCCAGCAGTGAGACTAGCGGGGGGGGAGAGACCCAGTACTTC. Translation: CASSETSGGGETQYF.

The rearrangement uses TRBV27 and TRBJ1-2, with D hard to call. Germline-derived CDR1 and CDR2 are MNHEY and SMNVEV (reference sequence). Trimming shortened V by 0 bases and J by 1 base, and 3 bases separated the two germline ends. The CDR3 spans 13 residues. CDR3 nucleotides: TGTGCCAGCAGTTTATCAGTTAACTATGGCTACACCTTC. It codes for CASSLSVNYGYTF.

This clonotype was counted a few times. The rearrangement links TRBV4-1 to TRBJ1-2, with D possibly matching TRBD1 (5 bases). Germline V lookup: CDR1 MGHRA, CDR2 YSYEKL. This CDR3 spans 14 amino acids. V shed 3 bases and J shed 2 bases, with 10 bases lying between them. The CDR3 loop reads CASSHATENYGYTF. The CDR3 DNA is TGCGCCAGCAGCCACGCGACAGAGAACTATGGCTACACCTTC.

The chain combines TRBV27 with TRBJ2-5; D is tentatively TRBD1 or TRBD2 (7 bases each). This CDR3 region has 14 residues. The ends were cut back, 1 base at V and 5 bases at J, with 11 bases in the middle. The germline gives CDR1 MNHEY, CDR2 SMNVEV (reference sequence). The CDR3 protein is CASSLYRGGETQYF. As DNA, the CDR3 is TGTGCCAGCAGTTTATACAGGGGAGGGGAGACCCAGTACTTC.

The DNA of the CDR3 is TGCAGTGCTAGTAGTTTAGAGACAGCGCTTAATGAAAAACTGTTTTTT. It yields the protein CSASSLETALNEKLFF. V is TRBV20-1 and J is TRBJ1-4, with D maybe TRBD1 (5 bases). This CDR3 has 16 amino acids. Germline loops: CDR1 DFQATT, CDR2 SNEGSKA (reference sequence). Trimming stripped 3 bases from V and 4 bases from J, with 18 bases between.

V usage is TRBV7-9 and J usage is TRBJ1-1; 7 bases line up with TRBD1. J lost 2 bases, V lost 6 bases, and 12 bases had no gene match. This CDR3 is 16 amino acids long. The germline gives CDR1 SEHNR, CDR2 FQNEAQ (reference sequence). The CDR3 DNA is TGTGCCAGCAGTATAGGGGAGGGGGCCCTTAACACTGAAGCTTTCTTT. This sequence encodes CASSIGEGALNTEAFF.

This rearrangement joins TRBV6-5 to TRBJ1-6; 8 bases align to TRBD1. The CDR3 extends over 13 amino acids. Germline V gives CDR1 MNHEY, CDR2 SVGAGI. With 5 bases clipped from V and 14 bases from J, the junction kept 8 bases outside the gene matches. The CDR3 region is CASSTRQGLALHF. CDR3 DNA: TGTGCCAGCAGTACCCGACAGGGGCTGGCCCTCCACTTT.

This sequence joins TRBV11-2 and TRBJ1-1, with D unresolved. There are 12 residues in the CDR3. Germline V gives CDR1 SGHAT, CDR2 FQNNGV. V lost 4 bases, J lost 10 bases, and 13 bases lay in between. CDR3 nucleotides: TGTGCCAGCAGCTCTAGTGGCCGAGGAGCTTTCTTT. Protein: CASSSSGRGAFF.

The rearrangement joins TRBV12-3 or TRBV12-4 to TRBJ2-3; 10 bases align to TRBD2. This CDR3 has 15 amino acids. V gave up 5 bases and J gave up 6 bases; unmatched junction bases: 8. The CDR3: CASSPLAGVTDTQYF. The CDR3 DNA reads TGTGCCAGCAGTCCCCTAGCGGGGGTAACGGATACGCAGTATTTT.

V is TRBV12-3 or TRBV12-4 and J is TRBJ1-4; tentative D call: TRBD1 (5 bases). The germline V and J ends were trimmed by 3 bases and 1 base, with 6 bases remaining between them. The CDR3 has 14 amino acids. The CDR3 protein is CASSFGGTNEKLFF. In DNA, the CDR3 is TGTGCCAGCAGTTTCGGGGGAACTAATGAAAAACTGTTTTTT.

This clonotype was picked up one time. The rearrangement links TRBV18 to TRBJ1-2; the D gene is possibly TRBD1 (5 bases). Deletions cut 2 bases from V and 5 bases from J, with 12 bases between. This CDR3 contains 14 residues. Germline values: CDR1 KGHSH, CDR2 LQKENI. The CDR3 loop reads CASSPAREDYGYTF. The CDR3 DNA reads as TGTGCCAGCTCACCAGCCAGGGAGGATTATGGCTACACCTTC. The variable domain in full, completed from reference TRBV18 and TRBJ1-2, reads NAGVMQNPRHLVRRRGQEARLRCSPMKGHSHVYWYRQLPEEGLKFMVYLQKENIIDESGMPKERFSAEFPKEGPSILRIQQVVRGDSAAYFCASSPAREDYGYTFGSGTRLTVV.

J is TRBJ2-7 and V is TRBV10-3, with D tentatively TRBD2 (6 bases). The CDR3 contains 12 residues. CDR1 is ENHRY, CDR2 SYGVKD, per germline. The DNA for the CDR3 is TGTGCTGAGGGGCGGGAACGATACGAGCAGTACTTC. Translated: CAEGRERYEQYF.

The rearrangement uses TRBV13 and TRBJ1-5, with a tentative D call TRBD1 (5 bases). From germline, CDR1 is PRHDT and CDR2 FYEKMQ (reference sequence). Trimming took 4 bases from V and 2 from J, leaving 9 bases between them. The CDR3 spans 14 residues. CDR3 DNA sequence: TGTGCCAGCAGCTCAAGGGGTGGCAATCAGCCCCAGCATTTT. Encoded protein: CASSSRGGNQPQHF.

This sequence joins TRBV4-1 and TRBJ2-2, with TRBD1 identical over 8 bases. V shed 8 bases and J 6 bases; nucleotides not matched to a gene: 11. Germline lookup yields CDR1 MGHRA and CDR2 YSYEKL. This CDR3 region has 15 residues. The CDR3 loop reads CASSKTTGVPGELFF. The CDR3 bases are TGCGCCAGCTCGAAAACGACAGGGGTCCCCGGGGAGCTGTTTTTT.

The chain employs TRBV25-1 and TRBJ1-3, with D possibly TRBD1 on 5 matching bases. Germline V CDR1 and CDR2: MGHDK, SYGVNS. The germline V and J ends were trimmed by 0 bases and 4 bases, with 7 bases remaining between them. This CDR3 comprises 14 residues. In DNA, the CDR3 is TGTGCCAGCAGTGAATATTGGGACGGAAACACCATATATTTT. As protein: CASSEYWDGNTIYF. Full variable domain (outside the CDR3, taken from reference TRBV25-1 and TRBJ1-3): EADIYQTPRYLVIGTGKKITLECSQTMGHDKMYWYQQDPGMELHLIHYSYGVNSTEKGDLSSESTVSRIRTEHFPLTLESARPSHTSQYLCASSEYWDGNTIYFGEGSWLTVV.

This rearrangement joins TRBV25-1 to TRBJ1-5, with TRBD1 matching over 12 bases. The germline V gene encodes CDR1 MGHDK and CDR2 SYGVNS. The trim removed 8 bases at V and 2 bases at J, leaving 4 bases unmatched. The CDR3 contains 15 residues. CDR3 nucleotides: TGTGCCAGCCGGGACAGGGGGCCTGGCAATCAGCCCCAGCATTTT. Translating it yields CASRDRGPGNQPQHF.

The chain employs TRBV13 and TRBJ2-7; possibly TRBD2 for D (6 bases). The CDR3 spans 14 residues. Germline V gene data show CDR1 as PRHDT and CDR2 as FYEKMQ (reference sequence). Trimming removed 4 bases from V and 7 bases from J, with 17 bases in between. The CDR3 nucleotides read TGTGCCAGCAGCTCCCAGCGGGCTCGAGGGGAGCAGTACTTC. Its translation: CASSSQRARGEQYF.

About this clonotype: At one end the junction does not follow the germline gene, possibly because of a read error. The chain recombines TRBV11-2 with TRBJ2-7; D gene unclear. Looked up from germline, CDR1 is SGHAT and CDR2 is FQNNGV. The CDR3 is 11 residues long. The CDR3 coding sequence is TGTGCCAGCAGTTTAGGTGTGGAGCAGTACTTC. Its protein is CASSLGVEQYF.

The chain employs TRBV24-1 and TRBJ2-3; no clear D gene. Germline lookup yields CDR1 KGHDR and CDR2 SFDVKD. This CDR3 is built from 13 residues. The V end lost 7 bases, the J end lost 0 bases, and 7 bases lay between the germline ends. The CDR3 sequence is CATRERSTDTQYF. The CDR3 DNA is TGTGCCACCAGAGAACGGAGCACAGATACGCAGTATTTT.

The gene calls are TRBV11-2 and TRBJ2-7, with TRBD2 identical over 11 bases. The V gene's germline CDR1 is SGHAT and CDR2 FQNNGV. J lost 7 bases, V lost 2 bases, and 4 bases had no gene match. CDR3 size: 14 residues. The CDR3 region has the DNA TGTGCCAGCAGCTTATTGCGGACTAGCGGGGAGCAGTACTTC. Its protein product is CASSLLRTSGEQYF.

The J gene is TRBJ1-2, the V gene TRBV4-1; D call uncertain. V was cut by 0 bases and J by 1 base, with 12 bases left in between. The germline V gene has CDR1 MGHRA and CDR2 YSYEKL. The CDR3 runs to 16 residues. Here the CDR3 DNA reads TGCGCCAGCAGCCAAGATCAACAGAACAGTAACTATGGCTACACCTTC. Protein sequence: CASSQDQQNSNYGYTF.

The V and J genes are TRBV7-9 and TRBJ2-7, with 8 positions matching TRBD2. CDR1 is SEHNR, CDR2 FQNEAQ, per germline (reference sequence). V shed 7 bases and J 2 bases; nucleotides not matched to a gene: 13. CDR3 length: 16 residues. This CDR3 reads CASTSGFGGRPYEQYF. For the CDR3, the DNA is TGTGCCAGCACCTCTGGGTTCGGCGGGAGGCCCTACGAGCAGTACTTC.